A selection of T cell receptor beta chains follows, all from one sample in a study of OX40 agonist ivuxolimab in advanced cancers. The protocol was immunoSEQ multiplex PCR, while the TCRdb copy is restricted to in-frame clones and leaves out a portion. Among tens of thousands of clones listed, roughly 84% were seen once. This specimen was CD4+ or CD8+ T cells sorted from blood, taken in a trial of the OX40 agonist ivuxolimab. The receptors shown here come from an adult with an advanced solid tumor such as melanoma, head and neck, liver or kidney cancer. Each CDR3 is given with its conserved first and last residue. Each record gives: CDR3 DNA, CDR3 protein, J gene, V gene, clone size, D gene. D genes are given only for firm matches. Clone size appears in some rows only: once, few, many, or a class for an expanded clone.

cdr3_nt: TGTGCCAGCTCCCAAGGTGCACAGACCTACGAGCAGTACTTC
cdr3_aa: CASSQGAQTYEQYF
j_call: TRBJ2-7
v_call: TRBV18
clone_size: -
d_call: -

cdr3_nt: TGCAGCGCTACGAGGGGAGGACAGAACACTGAAGCTTTCTTT
cdr3_aa: CSATRGGQNTEAFF
j_call: TRBJ1-1
v_call: TRBV29-1
clone_size: -
d_call: -

cdr3_nt: TGTGCCAGCAGTGATCTTAACAGAAACTACGAGCAGTACTTC
cdr3_aa: CASSDLNRNYEQYF
j_call: TRBJ2-7
v_call: TRBV2
clone_size: -
d_call: -

cdr3_nt: TGTGCCAGCAGCTTTATCGACGGGACTGAAGCTTTCTTT
cdr3_aa: CASSFIDGTEAFF
j_call: TRBJ1-1
v_call: TRBV7-3
clone_size: -
d_call: -

cdr3_nt: TGTGCCAGCACCGCTACTTTCTCCGGAGGGAGAAACACCATATATTTT
cdr3_aa: CASTATFSGGRNTIYF
j_call: TRBJ1-3
v_call: TRBV28
clone_size: few
d_call: -

cdr3_nt: TGTGCCAGCAGCTTGACTAGCGGGGGGGACAATGAGCAGTTCTTC
cdr3_aa: CASSLTSGGDNEQFF
j_call: TRBJ2-1
v_call: TRBV9
clone_size: once
d_call: TRBD2

cdr3_nt: TGTGCCAGCAGCAAATTGGGACAGGGTTTTATGGAGACCCAGTACTTC
cdr3_aa: CASSKLGQGFMETQYF
j_call: TRBJ2-5
v_call: TRBV21-1
clone_size: -
d_call: -

cdr3_nt: TGTGCCAGCTCACCATCGGAGGGGAGTAGGTATGGCTACACCTTC
cdr3_aa: CASSPSEGSRYGYTF
j_call: TRBJ1-2
v_call: TRBV18
clone_size: -
d_call: -

cdr3_nt: TGCGCCAGCAGCCAGAACAGGGGCCATGAGCAGTTCTTC
cdr3_aa: CASSQNRGHEQFF
j_call: TRBJ2-1
v_call: TRBV4-3
clone_size: -
d_call: TRBD1

cdr3_nt: TGTGCCAGCAGCCAAGTTCTCAGGGAAAATGGCTACACCTTC
cdr3_aa: CASSQVLRENGYTF
j_call: TRBJ1-2
v_call: TRBV4-2
clone_size: -
d_call: -

cdr3_nt: TGTGCCAGCAGTGAAGGGTGGCGGGGGACCGGGGAGCTGTTTTTT
cdr3_aa: CASSEGWRGTGELFF
j_call: TRBJ2-2
v_call: TRBV6-1
clone_size: -
d_call: TRBD2

cdr3_nt: TGTGCCAGCAGCCAGATTCCCGGGACAGGGGGAGGCAATCAGCCCCAGCATTTT
cdr3_aa: CASSQIPGTGGGNQPQHF
j_call: TRBJ1-5
v_call: TRBV14
clone_size: -
d_call: TRBD1

cdr3_nt: TGCGCCAGCAGCCAAGTGGGGGCAGGGGCCTACAATGAGCAGTTCTTC
cdr3_aa: CASSQVGAGAYNEQFF
j_call: TRBJ2-1
v_call: TRBV4-3
clone_size: -
d_call: -

cdr3_nt: TGTGCCAGCAGCCAAGACAGGGGCACAGGGGCTGAAGCTTTCTTT
cdr3_aa: CASSQDRGTGAEAFF
j_call: TRBJ1-1
v_call: TRBV4-2
clone_size: -
d_call: TRBD1

cdr3_nt: TGTGCCAGCAGCCAAGGTTACAGGGAAGCTTCTGGGGCCAACGTCCTGACTTTC
cdr3_aa: CASSQGYREASGANVLTF
j_call: TRBJ2-6
v_call: TRBV4-2
clone_size: -
d_call: -

cdr3_nt: TGTGCCAGCAGCCGGGGGGGTGGGCGGATCCAGCCCCAGCATTTT
cdr3_aa: CASSRGGGRIQPQHF
j_call: TRBJ1-5
v_call: TRBV7-2
clone_size: -
d_call: -

cdr3_nt: TGTGCCAGCAGCTTGGGTTGGGACAGGGGAGAGACCCAGTACTTC
cdr3_aa: CASSLGWDRGETQYF
j_call: TRBJ2-5
v_call: TRBV5-4
clone_size: -
d_call: TRBD1

cdr3_nt: TGTGCCAGCAGCCCAGGGACAGGGGGAGAGACCCAGTACTTC
cdr3_aa: CASSPGTGGETQYF
j_call: TRBJ2-5
v_call: TRBV7-7
clone_size: once
d_call: TRBD1

cdr3_nt: TGCGCCAGCAGCCAAGAATTCCCCGACACCTGGGATGGAAAACTGTTTTTT
cdr3_aa: CASSQEFPDTWDGKLFF
j_call: TRBJ1-4
v_call: TRBV4-1
clone_size: -
d_call: -

cdr3_nt: TGTGCCAGCAGCGCATCGTTCACAGGGTTGGAGCAGTACTTC
cdr3_aa: CASSASFTGLEQYF
j_call: TRBJ2-7
v_call: TRBV9
clone_size: -
d_call: -

cdr3_nt: TGTGCCAGCACTGTGGACAGGCAAGAGACCCAGTACTTC
cdr3_aa: CASTVDRQETQYF
j_call: TRBJ2-5
v_call: TRBV6-1
clone_size: once
d_call: TRBD1

cdr3_nt: TGTGCCAGCAGCACATACAGGGGGGACTATGGCTACACCTTC
cdr3_aa: CASSTYRGDYGYTF
j_call: TRBJ1-2
v_call: TRBV5-5
clone_size: -
d_call: TRBD1

cdr3_nt: TGTGCCAGCAGCCAAGAGGATAACTATGGCTACACCTTC
cdr3_aa: CASSQEDNYGYTF
j_call: TRBJ1-2
v_call: TRBV4-2
clone_size: -
d_call: -

cdr3_nt: TGTGCCAGCAGCTCTCCGGGATTCACAAGGCGGGCTTTCTTT
cdr3_aa: CASSSPGFTRRAFF
j_call: TRBJ1-1
v_call: TRBV5-6
clone_size: -
d_call: -

cdr3_nt: TGTGCCAGCAGCGAGGGAGTTAATTCACCCCTCCACTTT
cdr3_aa: CASSEGVNSPLHF
j_call: TRBJ1-6
v_call: TRBV9
clone_size: -
d_call: -

cdr3_nt: TGTGCCAGCAGCCAAGATCGGGACGCGTCCTCCTCTGGAAACACCATATATTTT
cdr3_aa: CASSQDRDASSSGNTIYF
j_call: TRBJ1-3
v_call: TRBV4-2
clone_size: -
d_call: -

cdr3_nt: TGTGCCAGCAGCCAAGATGGGAGTTCGACAGCGAACTATGGCTACACCTTC
cdr3_aa: CASSQDGSSTANYGYTF
j_call: TRBJ1-2
v_call: TRBV4-2
clone_size: -
d_call: -

cdr3_nt: TGTGCCAGCAGTCAGTCCAGTCGCACTGAAGCTTTCTTT
cdr3_aa: CASSQSSRTEAFF
j_call: TRBJ1-1
v_call: TRBV11-2
clone_size: -
d_call: -

cdr3_nt: TGTGCCAGCAGGGCTGGGACAGGGGGGTTCACCGGGGAGCTGTTTTTT
cdr3_aa: CASRAGTGGFTGELFF
j_call: TRBJ2-2
v_call: TRBV7-6
clone_size: -
d_call: TRBD1

cdr3_nt: TGTGCCAGCAGCTTAGGATACTTCCGGCCTCGTCACGACTATGGCTACACCTTC
cdr3_aa: CASSLGYFRPRHDYGYTF
j_call: TRBJ1-2
v_call: TRBV5-8
clone_size: -
d_call: -

cdr3_nt: TGTGCCAGCCGCACGGCGGGGAGGGAAAAACTGTTTTTT
cdr3_aa: CASRTAGREKLFF
j_call: TRBJ1-4
v_call: TRBV28
clone_size: -
d_call: -

cdr3_nt: TGTGCCTGGAGTGTAGGGTCCAGGGTTCAGTTCTTC
cdr3_aa: CAWSVGSRVQFF
j_call: TRBJ2-1
v_call: TRBV30
clone_size: -
d_call: -

cdr3_nt: TGTGCCAGCAGCTTGTGGGCCAGTCAGCCCCAGCATTTT
cdr3_aa: CASSLWASQPQHF
j_call: TRBJ1-5
v_call: TRBV5-8
clone_size: -
d_call: -

cdr3_nt: TGTGCCAGCAGTCCCCGACAGACCACCGGGGAGCTGTTTTTT
cdr3_aa: CASSPRQTTGELFF
j_call: TRBJ2-2
v_call: TRBV28
clone_size: -
d_call: -

cdr3_nt: TGTGCCAGCAGCGTGGGCAGGGAGAGTACTGGAAACACCATATATTTT
cdr3_aa: CASSVGRESTGNTIYF
j_call: TRBJ1-3
v_call: TRBV9
clone_size: -
d_call: -

cdr3_nt: TGTGCCAGCAACTCCCAGGGGGACACCGGGGAGCTGTTTTTT
cdr3_aa: CASNSQGDTGELFF
j_call: TRBJ2-2
v_call: TRBV6-1
clone_size: -
d_call: TRBD1

cdr3_nt: TGTGCCATCAGCGGAGGTAGTATGATGAACACTGAAGCTTTCTTT
cdr3_aa: CAISGGSMMNTEAFF
j_call: TRBJ1-1
v_call: TRBV10-3
clone_size: -
d_call: -